Shown below are 25 T cell receptor beta chains from a single sample sequenced in a study of blood T cell repertoires in COVID-19 (dated by TCRdb to 2020 to 2021). Library preparation employed the immunoSEQ multiplex PCR assay. TCRdb mirrors the immuneACCESS table, restricted to in-frame sequences. Some clones are absent from its copies; in checked studies, under half trace to an unresolved V gene, and the reason for the others is unknown. The sample has hundreds of thousands of clones on record, approximately 90% of them singletons. Together, the top ten hold 2% of the sample. Input material: PBMCs or T cells enriched from blood (not recorded which). Receptors were obtained from an older woman in a cohort exposed to, infected with or recovered from COVID-19 (not recorded which).

This clone came up once. The rearrangement links TRBV30 to TRBJ2-2, with 10 bases fitting TRBD2. The CDR3 consists of 14 residues. Germline V gives CDR1 GTSNPN, CDR2 SVGIG (reference sequence). V was pared by 3 bases and J by 2 bases, with 0 bases of the junction left unmatched. In DNA form, the CDR3 reads TGTGCCTGGAGACTAGCGGGAAACACCGGGGAGCTGTTTTTT. Translating gives CAWRLAGNTGELFF.

The chain links TRBV2 to TRBJ1-2, with D tentatively TRBD1 (5 bases). Germline V gene lookup returns CDR1 SNHLY and CDR2 FYNNEI. Trimming stripped 4 bases from V and 8 bases from J, with 14 bases between. The CDR3 has 13 amino acids. The CDR3 loop is CASSVRGSGGYTF. Here the CDR3 DNA reads TGTGCCAGCAGTGTCCGAGGCTCAGGGGGCTACACCTTC.

V gene TRBV11-2 combines with J gene TRBJ1-3, with D possibly matching TRBD1 (5 bases). Trimming left V 0 bases short and J 4 bases short, with 10 bases between. The CDR3 is 15 amino acids. The V gene's germline CDR1 is SGHAT and CDR2 FQNNGV. CDR3 bases: TGTGCCAGCAGCTTAGAGGCGGGGGTCGGAAACACCATATATTTT. This codes for CASSLEAGVGNTIYF.

The rearrangement uses TRBV11-2 and TRBJ2-2, with 8 bases fitting TRBD1. Germline CDR1 reads SGHAT; CDR2 reads FQNNGV. The CDR3 covers 15 residues. V lost 7 bases, J lost 2 bases, and 6 bases stayed unmatched. CDR3 region: CASTLDRVNTGELFF. The CDR3 DNA reads TGTGCCAGCACCTTGGACAGGGTTAACACCGGGGAGCTGTTTTTT.

V gene TRBV6-5 combines with J gene TRBJ1-2; D not certain. The CDR3 is made up of 11 amino acids. V was cut by 7 bases and J by 2 bases, with 5 bases left in between. CDR1 and CDR2 from the germline V gene are MNHEY and SVGAGI. The CDR3 sequence: CASTGNYGYTF. The CDR3 DNA sequence: TGTGCCAGCACCGGGAACTATGGCTACACCTTC.

This chain connects TRBV7-2 to TRBJ2-3; 7 bases map to TRBD1. The germline V gene encodes CDR1 SGHTA and CDR2 FQGNSA. The J segment lost 4 bases and the V segment lost 5 bases, leaving 6 bases of the junction unmatched. The CDR3 spans 14 residues. The CDR3 nucleotides read TGTGCCAGCAGCCCTAGACAGGGAGCAGATACGCAGTATTTT. As protein: CASSPRQGADTQYF.

This clone appeared a few times. The rearrangement links TRBV3-1 (or the pseudogene TRBV3-2) to TRBJ1-1, with TRBD1 identical over 8 bases. The junction had 7 bases not matched to a gene; V was cut back by 8 bases and J by 5 bases. CDR3 length: 13 residues. CDR1 and CDR2 from the germline V gene are LGHDT and YNNKEL (reference sequence). The CDR3 DNA reads TGTGCCAGCCTCGACAGGGGAGGGACTGAAGCTTTCTTT. It codes for CASLDRGGTEAFF.

The gene calls are TRBV7-8 and TRBJ2-4, with 9 bases that match TRBD2. The CDR3 contains 16 residues. Germline V gene sequence: CDR1 SGHVS, CDR2 FQNEAQ. Unmatched junction bases numbered 2, after V lost 1 base and J lost 1 base. This CDR3 is CASSLERGVAKNIQYF. The CDR3 nucleotides read TGTGCCAGCAGCTTAGAGCGGGGGGTTGCCAAAAACATTCAGTACTTC.

This chain uses TRBV2 with TRBJ1-5; D not certain. The V end lost 8 bases, the J end lost 0 bases, and 11 bases lay between the germline ends. The germline gives CDR1 SNHLY, CDR2 FYNNEI. The CDR3 length is 14 residues. The CDR3 spells CASASRGSNQPQHF. DNA for the CDR3: TGTGCCAGCGCATCGAGAGGTAGCAATCAGCCCCAGCATTTT.

This sequence joins TRBV28 and TRBJ2-7; D remains ambiguous. The V end was cut by 5 bases, the J end by 4 bases, with 6 bases between. The CDR3 is 11 residues long. The germline V gene has CDR1 MDHEN and CDR2 SYDVKM. This CDR3 is CASSLNYEQYF. The DNA of the CDR3 is TGTGCCAGCAGTCTTAATTACGAGCAGTACTTC.

This chain connects TRBV14 to TRBJ1-4; 9 nucleotides line up with TRBD1. The V segment lost 5 bases and the J segment 7 bases; nucleotides outside the gene matches: 11. Per germline, CDR1 SGHDN and CDR2 FVKESK. The CDR3 sequence is 16 residues long. The DNA for the CDR3 is TGTGCCAGCAGCACCATCGGGACAGGGCGGCGTGAAAAACTGTTTTTT. Protein sequence: CASSTIGTGRREKLFF.

V gene TRBV27 combines with J gene TRBJ1-6; 8 bases are a match to TRBD1. Germline values: CDR1 MNHEY, CDR2 SMNVEV (reference sequence). V was pared by 2 bases and J by 7 bases, with 7 bases of the junction left unmatched. This CDR3 has 16 residues. The CDR3, as DNA: TGTGCCAGCAGTTTAAGGGACAGGCCGACAAATTCACCCCTCCACTTT. Its translation: CASSLRDRPTNSPLHF.

V gene TRBV4-3 combines with J gene TRBJ1-6; the match to TRBD1 covers 11 bases. The germline V gene encodes CDR1 LGHNA and CDR2 YSLEER. This CDR3 region has 18 residues. Unmatched junction bases numbered 9, after V lost 1 base and J lost 7 bases. CDR3 loop: CASSQAMYGTGGNSPLHF. CDR3 nucleotide sequence: TGCGCCAGCAGCCAAGCCATGTACGGGACAGGGGGAAATTCACCCCTCCACTTT.

CDR3 loop: CASSPRDRGIYGYTF. The CDR3 DNA reads as TGTGCCAGCAGCCCCCGGGACAGGGGCATCTATGGCTACACCTTC. This sequence joins TRBV2 and TRBJ1-2, with 10 bases that match TRBD1. V shed 6 bases and J 4 bases; nucleotides not matched to a gene: 8. This CDR3 is 15 amino acids long. Germline assignment: CDR1 SNHLY and CDR2 FYNNEI.

This chain links TRBV28 with TRBJ1-1, with a weak D call TRBD1 (6 bases). Germline V lookup: CDR1 MDHEN, CDR2 SYDVKM. This CDR3 region has 12 residues. V was trimmed by 6 bases and J by 11 bases, leaving 16 bases between them. The CDR3: CASSLTGLGAFF. The CDR3 nucleotides read TGTGCCAGCAGCCTAACAGGGTTGGGTGCTTTCTTT.

The CDR3 protein is CSVDPGTDTQYF. The DNA for the CDR3 is TGCAGCGTTGATCCAGGCACAGATACGCAGTATTTT. The chain employs TRBV29-1 and TRBJ2-3; D gene unclear. Germline CDR1 and CDR2: SQVTM and ANQGSEA. There are 12 residues in the CDR3. The V end was cut by 3 bases, the J end by 1 base, with 5 bases between.

The rearrangement uses TRBV9 and TRBJ2-3, with TRBD2 as a possible D gene (5 bases). The CDR3 spans 16 residues. V lost 0 bases and J lost 6, with 17 bases in between. CDR1 is SGDLS, CDR2 YYNGEE, per germline. CDR3 in DNA: TGTGCCAGCAGCGTAGGTTCTCAGCGGACGGGCGATACGCAGTATTTT. Encoded protein: CASSVGSQRTGDTQYF.

The rearrangement links TRBV18 to TRBJ2-7, with 8 bases matching TRBD1. V was clipped by 5 bases and J by 1 base; unmatched bases: 4. Germline V gene lookup returns CDR1 KGHSH and CDR2 LQKENI. The CDR3 spans 14 residues. CDR3 region: CASSETGASYEQYF. The DNA of the CDR3 is TGTGCCAGCTCAGAGACAGGGGCGTCCTACGAGCAGTACTTC.

The chain links TRBV28 to TRBJ1-4; maybe TRBD1 (6 bases). This CDR3 region has 15 residues. Deletions cut 5 bases from V and 3 bases from J, with 13 bases between. The germline V gene has CDR1 MDHEN and CDR2 SYDVKM. The CDR3 spells CASSPTGAANEKLFF. CDR3 nucleotides: TGTGCCAGCAGTCCGACAGGCGCGGCTAATGAAAAACTGTTTTTT.

V is TRBV19 and J is TRBJ2-7; no definite D call. V was trimmed by 7 bases and J by 2 bases, leaving 6 bases between them. The germline V gene has CDR1 LNHDA and CDR2 SQIVND (reference sequence). CDR3 length equals 11 residues. The CDR3 DNA reads TGTGCCAGTAAAGGAGCCTACGAGCAGTACTTC. It translates to CASKGAYEQYF.

This clone was seen once. One end of the junction is discordant with germline, which a read error may explain. The chain employs TRBV6-1 and TRBJ1-2, with a tentative D call TRBD1 (6 bases). CDR3 length equals 13 residues. Germline CDR1 and CDR2: MNHNS and SASEGT. The CDR3 loop reads CASSEAGAQGYTF. DNA of the CDR3: TGTGCCAGCAGTGAAGCGGGGGCGCAGGGCTACACCTTT.

A remark on this clone: Other nucleotide sequences from this sample produce the same CDR3. This chain uses TRBV6-5 with TRBJ2-2; perhaps TRBD1 as D (5 bases). This CDR3 contains 14 residues. Germline V lookup: CDR1 MNHEY, CDR2 SVGAGI. V was shortened by 6 bases and J by 1 base, with 9 bases between the two germline ends. CDR3 sequence (DNA): TGTGCCAGCAGGGGGCAGGGGAACACCGGGGAGCTGTTTTTT. Amino acids: CASRGQGNTGELFF.

V is TRBV5-1 and J is TRBJ1-1, with 9 bases fitting TRBD1. The CDR3 sequence is 14 residues long. The V gene end was trimmed by 4 bases and the J gene end by 5 bases; junction bases not matched to a gene: 6. Germline values: CDR1 SGHRS, CDR2 YFSETQ. CDR3 region: CASSMGTGRTEAFF. The CDR3 region has the DNA TGCGCCAGCAGCATGGGGACAGGGAGGACTGAAGCTTTCTTT.

The chain employs TRBV10-3 and TRBJ2-7; no clear D gene. The germline V gene encodes CDR1 ENHRY and CDR2 SYGVKD. V was pared by 4 bases and J by 4 bases, with 5 bases between. This CDR3 comprises 11 residues. Here the CDR3 DNA reads TGTGCCATCAGTGGCAGATACGAGCAGTACTTC. This gives the protein CAISGRYEQYF.

This chain uses TRBV28 with TRBJ2-3; 10 nucleotides align to TRBD1. CDR3 length: 15 amino acids. Germline CDR1 is MDHEN and CDR2 is SYDVKM. The trim removed 0 bases at V and 3 bases at J, leaving 0 bases unmatched. CDR3 protein: CASSLWGQGTDTQYF. CDR3 in DNA: TGTGCCAGCAGTTTATGGGGACAGGGGACAGATACGCAGTATTTT.